These 26 T cell receptor beta chains were all obtained from the same sample, sequenced in a study of regulatory T cells in long-lasting Graves disease (dated by TCRdb to about 2021). Library generation was performed with multiplex PCR. This sample was sequenced with an Illumina HiSeq 4000. CDR3 regions were amplified by Arm-PCR with iRepertoire HTBI primers to construct TCR beta libraries. The public sequencing data were trimmed at Q25 with fastp and processed into clonotypes with MiXCR by TCRdb, which kept only in-frame beta chains. Rows matching on CDR3 protein sequence are summarized as one entry with the most common DNA and genes. The table for this sample lists around 250,000 distinct CDR3 sequences; 15% to 20% of them were counted only once. The ten most abundant clones make up 13% to 15% of the sample. The sample's time point label, decoded: newly diagnosed GD, antithyroid drugs for less than 3 months. For both TCR sequencing and RNA sequencing, RNA was extracted from PBMCs in TRIzol.

The same sample was also studied in work on T cells in Graves' hyperthyroidism and ophthalmopathy.

The source material was peripheral blood mononuclear cells (PBMCs), sampled at new diagnosis, from a patient treated with antithyroid drugs. These receptors all stem from a young woman with Graves disease. Donor details come from another sample of the same person, matched by shared clones.

As concerns this clonotype: This may stem from a read error, because a much larger clone lies one nucleotide away. This chain links TRBV20-1 with TRBJ1-2, with D hard to call. The CDR3 has 11 residues. Germline assignment: CDR1 DFQATT and CDR2 SNEGSKA (reference sequence). V was clipped by 2 bases and J by 3 bases, with 4 bases between them. The CDR3 nucleotides are TGCAGTGCTAGATCCTACTATGGCTACACCTTC. Its translation is CSARSYYGYTF.

A remark on this clonotype: A much larger clone sits a single nucleotide away, making a read error possible. The chain is built from TRBV6-1 and TRBJ1-5; 10 bases align to TRBD1. The CDR3 contains 16 residues. Per the germline V gene, CDR1 is MNHNS and CDR2 is SASEGT. The CDR3 spells CASSTRDRGYNQPQRF. The DNA for the CDR3 is TGTGCCAGCAGTACCCGGGACAGGGGTTACAATCAGCCCCAGCGTTTT.

As regards this clonotype: With only one base between it and a far larger clone, this is likely a read error. The missing conserved phenylalanine or tryptophan at the end of this CDR3 makes a read error likely. The rearrangement joins TRBV7-2 to TRBJ2-1; 12 bases line up with TRBD2. The V gene's germline CDR1 is SGHTA and CDR2 FQGNSA. There are 15 residues in the CDR3. Trimming took 3 bases from V and 7 from J; bases not matched to a gene: 4. The CDR3 bases are TGTGCCAGCAGCTTCCCCGGGACTAGCGGGAATGAGCAGTTCATC. The encoded protein is CASSFPGTSGNEQFI.

Remarks on this clonotype: This is likely an artifact of a read error, given a far larger clone one base away. The chain links TRBV7-2 to TRBJ1-1; TRBD1 matches at 7 bases. Germline trimming cut 2 bases from V and 6 bases from J; bases unmatched to any gene: 9. This CDR3 has 15 amino acids. Germline values: CDR1 SGHTA, CDR2 FQGNSA. The CDR3 DNA follows: TGTGCCAGCAGCTTACGCCCAGGGGGGATAGCTGAAGCTTTCTTT. Its protein product is CASSLRPGGIAEAFF.

This clonotype was seen ten or more times. This sequence joins TRBV7-9 and TRBJ2-1, with D perhaps matching TRBD1 or TRBD2 (5 bases each). V was cut by 5 bases and J by 4 bases, with 12 bases left in between. This CDR3 region has 14 residues. Germline V gene lookup returns CDR1 SEHNR and CDR2 FQNEAQ (reference sequence). The CDR3 sequence is CASSNPGPYNEQFF. Written as DNA, the CDR3 is TGTGCCAGCAGCAATCCGGGACCGTACAATGAGCAGTTCTTC.

J is TRBJ2-5 and V is TRBV9; D is tentatively TRBD1 or TRBD2 (6 bases each). Trimming cost V 1 base and J 7 bases, with 14 bases left between them. The CDR3 spans 14 residues. Germline lookup yields CDR1 SGDLS and CDR2 YYNGEE. Here the CDR3 DNA reads TGTGCCAGCAGCGTAACCGGGACGGGGGCGACCCAGTACTTC. It yields the protein CASSVTGTGATQYF.

This clonotype has at least ten counts. The V and J genes are TRBV6-1 and TRBJ1-3, with 7 bases matching TRBD1. Unmatched junction bases numbered 3, after V lost 4 bases and J lost 6 bases. This CDR3 contains 13 residues. CDR1 MNHNS and CDR2 SASEGT come from the germline V gene. CDR3 residues: CASSGQGVNTIYF. The CDR3 bases are TGTGCCAGCAGTGGGCAGGGGGTAAACACCATATATTTT.

This clonotype was recorded many times. This chain joins TRBV11-2 and TRBJ1-5; no definite D call. Germline lookup yields CDR1 SGHAT and CDR2 FQNNGV. There are 14 residues in the CDR3. The ends were cut back, 2 bases at V and 8 bases at J, with 13 bases in the middle. The CDR3 loop is CASSLIGNGEPQHF. In DNA, the CDR3 is TGTGCCAGCAGCTTAATAGGAAATGGGGAGCCCCAGCATTTT.

This clonotype was seen repeatedly, ten times or more. J is TRBJ1-4 and V is TRBV20-1; D not certain. CDR1 and CDR2 from the germline V gene are DFQATT and SNEGSKA (reference sequence). V lost 3 bases, J lost 5 bases, and 7 bases lay in between. This CDR3 is built from 12 residues. DNA of the CDR3: TGCAGTGCTAGGGACCCGAATGAAAAACTGTTTTTT. It yields the protein CSARDPNEKLFF.

This clonotype was seen ten or more times. This chain connects TRBV19 to TRBJ1-5, with 7 bases that match TRBD1. Germline CDR1 LNHDA, CDR2 SQIVND (reference sequence). V lost 1 base, J lost 7 bases, and 10 bases stayed unmatched. The CDR3 spans 16 residues. Written as DNA, the CDR3 is TGTGCCAGTAGTATAGCCCGCAGGGGGGAAGGCCAGCCCCAGCATTTT. Its protein is CASSIARRGEGQPQHF. The full variable domain, in which reference TRBV19 and TRBJ1-5 provide the parts outside the CDR3, is DGGITQSPKYLFRKEGQNVTLSCEQNLNHDAMYWYRQDPGQGLRLIYYSQIVNDFQKGDIAEGYSVSREKKESFPLTVTSAQKNPTAFYLCASSIARRGEGQPQHFGDGTRLSIL.

This clonotype was picked up a small number of times. This chain joins TRBV4-1 and TRBJ1-4; 10 nucleotides align to TRBD1. Per the germline V gene, CDR1 is MGHRA and CDR2 is YSYEKL. CDR3 length: 17 residues. The trim removed 4 bases at V and 7 bases at J, leaving 12 bases unmatched. The CDR3 coding sequence is TGCGCCAGCAGCCCGCGGGGCAGGACAGGGGGGGGTGAAAAACTGTTTTTT. Protein product: CASSPRGRTGGGEKLFF.

This clonotype has more than one count but fewer than ten. V usage is TRBV19 and J usage is TRBJ1-1, with TRBD1 matching over 8 bases. CDR3 size: 15 residues. V was clipped by 4 bases and J by 0 bases; unmatched bases: 4. Per the germline V gene, CDR1 is LNHDA and CDR2 is SQIVND (reference sequence). In nucleotides, the CDR3 is TGTGCCAGTAGTAAAGCGACAGGGGTGAACACTGAAGCTTTCTTT. This translates into CASSKATGVNTEAFF.

The table lists this clonotype with many counts. This chain joins TRBV20-1 and TRBJ1-4, with a possible D match to TRBD1 (6 bases). This CDR3 has 16 residues. V lost 0 bases and J 2 bases, leaving 13 bases between the germline ends. Germline values: CDR1 DFQATT, CDR2 SNEGSKA (reference sequence). In DNA, the CDR3 is TGCAGTGCTAGAGATGGCCAGGGGTTGACTAATGAAAAACTGTTTTTT. This encodes CSARDGQGLTNEKLFF.

Comment on this clonotype: This may be a read error: a much more frequent sequence differs by one nucleotide. The V gene is TRBV10-3, the J gene TRBJ1-1, with D possibly being TRBD1 (5 bases). In germline, CDR1 is ENHRY, CDR2 SYGVKD. The V end lost 6 bases, the J end lost 3 bases, and 17 bases lay between the germline ends. This CDR3 contains 15 residues. Here the CDR3 reads CAISGAVDGDTEAFF. The CDR3 bases are TGTGCCATCAGCGGGGCAGTAGATGGGGACACTGAAGCTTTCTTT.

This clonotype was recorded at least ten times. CDR3 sequence reads: CASSSGLPWGDTQYF. The DNA of the CDR3 is TGTGCCAGCTCATCAGGTCTTCCCTGGGGGGATACGCAGTATTTT. The V call is TRBV27, the J call TRBJ2-3; either TRBD1 or TRBD2 may fit D (5 bases each). CDR3 length equals 15 residues. V was clipped by 8 bases and J by 6 bases, with 21 bases between them. Germline lookup yields CDR1 MNHEY and CDR2 SMNVEV (reference sequence).

This clonotype occurred many times. The chain joins TRBV7-2 to TRBJ2-3; D gene ambiguous. Germline assignment: CDR1 SGHTA and CDR2 FQGNSA. CDR3 length: 16 amino acids. V lost 1 base, J lost 6 bases, and 17 bases lay in between. This CDR3 is CASSLGLGPRYDTQYF. The CDR3 nucleotides are TGTGCCAGCAGCTTAGGGCTAGGACCGCGCTACGATACGCAGTATTTT.

The rearrangement joins TRBV12-3 or TRBV12-4 to TRBJ2-6; D gene uncertain. V was shortened by 2 bases and J by 0 bases, with 14 bases between the two germline ends. This CDR3 region has 18 residues. As DNA, the CDR3 is TGTGCCAGCAGTTTATGGGGAATTTCCAGCTCTGGGGCCAACGTCCTGACTTTC. Its protein product is CASSLWGISSSGANVLTF.

This clonotype has more than one count but fewer than ten. V gene TRBV29-1 combines with J gene TRBJ2-7; 7 nucleotides align to TRBD2. The germline CDR1 and CDR2 sequences are SQVTM and ANQGSEA. The CDR3 loop spans 11 amino acids. V shed 6 bases and J 5 bases; nucleotides not matched to a gene: 4. CDR3 DNA sequence: TGCAGCGTGAAACGGGGGGACGAGCAGTACTTC. Its protein product is CSVKRGDEQYF.

Many counts were recorded for this clonotype. The V gene is TRBV6-1, the J gene TRBJ2-6; maybe TRBD1 (5 bases). Germline CDR1 and CDR2: MNHNS and SASEGT. V lost 8 bases and J lost 2, with 7 bases in between. The CDR3 covers 13 residues. The CDR3 sequence: CASGRAGANVLTF. In nucleotides, the CDR3 is TGTGCCAGCGGCAGGGCTGGGGCCAACGTCCTGACTTTC.

A word on this clonotype: A far larger clone is only one base removed, so a read error is likely. J is TRBJ2-1 and V is TRBV6-2 or TRBV6-3, with 11 bases identical to TRBD2. J gave up 13 bases and V 3 bases, and 23 bases lay outside the gene matches. The germline V gene has CDR1 MNHEY and CDR2 SVGEGT. This CDR3 spans 19 amino acids. CDR3 coding DNA: TGTGCCAGCAGTTATCTAACGACTGGAGGTAGCGGGGGGGTGGAGACCCAGTTCTTC. Residues: CASSYLTTGGSGGVETQFF.

As concerns this clonotype: Since the CDR3 does not end with the conserved phenylalanine or tryptophan, this likely comes from a read error. CDR3 amino acids: CASSPRDSAGYTS. Here the CDR3 DNA reads TGTGCCAGCTCACCACGGGACTCCGCTGGCTACACCTCC. The V call is TRBV18, the J call TRBJ1-2; maybe TRBD1 (5 bases). With 1 base removed from V and 7 bases from J, the gap between germline ends came to 10 bases. Germline V gives CDR1 KGHSH, CDR2 LQKENI. The CDR3 contains 13 residues.

Many counts were recorded for this clonotype. As DNA, the CDR3 is TGTGCCAGCAGCCGGACAGGCACCCACAACTCTGGAAACACCATATATTTT. Translated, it gives CASSRTGTHNSGNTIYF. J is TRBJ1-3 and V is TRBV7-2, with TRBD1 matching 7 bases. The CDR3 runs to 17 residues. V dropped 5 bases and J dropped 0; count of bases not matched to a gene: 10. Per germline, CDR1 SGHTA and CDR2 FQGNSA.

This chain joins TRBV20-1 and TRBJ2-1; TRBD2 matches at 10 bases. Germline V gene data show CDR1 as DFQATT and CDR2 as SNEGSKA (reference sequence). The CDR3 has 16 residues. The J segment lost 8 bases and the V segment lost 0 bases, leaving 10 bases of the junction unmatched. CDR3 nucleotide sequence: TGCAGTGCTAGAGATTCGGCTAGCGGGGGATACGATGAGCAGTTCTTC. As protein: CSARDSASGGYDEQFF.

The chain combines TRBV6-5 with TRBJ1-2, with D unclear. Per the germline V gene, CDR1 is MNHEY and CDR2 is SVGAGI. The V end was cut by 4 bases, the J end by 8 bases, with 23 bases between. This CDR3 is built from 16 residues. CDR3 sequence reads: CASSSLSRSPWRGYTF. CDR3 nucleotides: TGTGCCAGCAGTTCTCTAAGTCGTAGCCCTTGGCGAGGCTACACCTTC.

This clonotype was detected ten times or more. The chain carries TRBV3-1 and TRBJ2-6, with D uncertain. The germline CDR1 and CDR2 sequences are LGHDT and YNNKEL (reference sequence). V lost 2 bases to trimming and J lost 0 bases, with 8 bases between them. The CDR3 sequence is 16 residues long. CDR3 loop: CASSQWPDSGANVLTF. The CDR3 DNA reads as TGTGCCAGCAGCCAATGGCCTGACTCTGGGGCCAACGTCCTGACTTTC.

Many counts were recorded for this clonotype. J is TRBJ1-6 and V is TRBV6-1; 11 bases fit TRBD1. Germline assignment: CDR1 MNHNS and CDR2 SASEGT. Unmatched junction bases numbered 3, after V lost 2 bases and J lost 9 bases. This CDR3 has 15 residues. The CDR3 loop is CASSERTGGISPLHF. For the CDR3, the DNA is TGTGCCAGCAGTGAACGGACAGGGGGCATTTCACCCCTCCACTTT.